This T cell receptor beta chain is drawn from a study of blood T cell repertoires in COVID-19 (dated by TCRdb to 2019 to 2021). Concerning the study at large: Samples covering the acute and convalescent phases of COVID-19 were provided by collaborators in the United States, Italy and Spain. A freely available public database, intended as a resource for researchers studying the immune response to SARS-CoV-2, is where the repertoires were released. The samples were drawn from two sources: the first 160 participants of the ongoing ImmuneRACE study, and 1,200 or so subjects contributed by 6 global collaborators. Nearly every sample came with metadata listing a de-identified subject ID, COVID-19 status, age in years and sex. Deeply sampled blood TCRbeta repertoires from subjects exposed to, actively infected with, or recovered from COVID-19 were included in the dataset. Where HLA class I and class II types were available, the types were taken from metadata supplied by the sample provider, not from assay-based typing. The prospective study material was composed of cDNA or gDNA derived from T cells, B-cell-depleted T cells, or PBMCs.

This clone was counted a single time. Its antigen is still unknown. Base qualities were left out, and no much larger clone turns up one base away. The study at large found these results: How much clinical and demographic metadata was included differed by source and by participant, and the metadata was provided uncurated.

From the cysteine through the phenylalanine, the CDR3 covers 11 amino acids. Of the read, only the CDR3 DNA is kept; its 33 bases are in frame from base 1. In the germline V gene, CDR1 corresponds to SQVTM and CDR2 to ANQGSEA. The junction shows trimming of 6 bases on V and 5 bases on J, plus 10 bases between the germline ends. TCRbeta CDR3 regions were amplified from genomic DNA by means of the immunoSEQ Assay, a bias-controlled multiplex PCR. Per the source publication's procedure: Nucleated cell counts per sample were estimated from amplification of reference gene primers within the assay. Sequence reads were collapsed and filtered to measure the absolute abundance of every unique TCRbeta CDR3 rearrangement. Productive Simpson clonality was computed per sample as the square root of Simpson's diversity index over productive rearrangements. TCRdb re-hosts the immuneACCESS table, in-frame sequences only. Its copies lack some clones; in the studies checked, an unresolved V gene accounts for under half of them, and the cause for the rest is not known. That table furnishes V, J and clone size, whereas the DNA furnished D and trimming. Recorded for this sample are 92,000 or so clones; more than 70% of them occurred a single time. The ten largest clones add up to about 0.51% of the sample.

The collaborating institutions used their own protocols to collect whole blood in K2EDTA tubes. For TCRbeta analysis, collaborators shipped samples in one of three forms: frozen whole blood, isolated PBMCs, or DNA extracted from either of those sample types. The sequenced sample was peripheral blood. The chain uses TRBV29-1 and TRBJ1-1, with the D gene call left open. This TCR was recovered from a man between 60 and 75 years old with acute or convalescent COVID-19. CDR3 reads: CSVLRGTEAFF. Here is the DNA: TGCAGCGTACTTCGAGGGACTGAAGCTTTCTTT.